This TCR beta chain is drawn from a study of cytomegalovirus exposure and HLA in healthy donors. Points from the study as a whole: Among immune exposure information, only CMV serostatus was available. There were some V segments, including TRBV6-2 and TRBV6-3, excluded as indistinguishable. It was likely that a cluster of highly shared sequence variants was a sequencing artifact. Confirmation was obtained in vitro that three CMV-associated chains are specific for CMV antigens.

Germline V gene lookup returns CDR1 MNHNS and CDR2 SASEGT. CDR3 size: 14 residues. V was shortened by 7 bases and J by 0 bases, with 7 bases between the two germline ends. PCR involved 60 Vbeta and 13 Jbeta primers. Repertoires were generated with immunoSEQ multiplex PCR, while TCRdb's copy carries only in-frame clones and drops some. The sample has about 210,000 clones; around 83% are singletons. To note about this clone: Antigen: not known.

V gene TRBV6-1 combines with J gene TRBJ2-6; D gene unclear. The TCR originated in a man aged 35-49 years in good health and CMV-seropositive. Material for sequencing was PBMCs. CDR3 protein: CASIMSSGANVLTF. DNA of the CDR3: TGTGCCAGCATTATGTCCTCTGGGGCCAACGTCCTGACTTTC.